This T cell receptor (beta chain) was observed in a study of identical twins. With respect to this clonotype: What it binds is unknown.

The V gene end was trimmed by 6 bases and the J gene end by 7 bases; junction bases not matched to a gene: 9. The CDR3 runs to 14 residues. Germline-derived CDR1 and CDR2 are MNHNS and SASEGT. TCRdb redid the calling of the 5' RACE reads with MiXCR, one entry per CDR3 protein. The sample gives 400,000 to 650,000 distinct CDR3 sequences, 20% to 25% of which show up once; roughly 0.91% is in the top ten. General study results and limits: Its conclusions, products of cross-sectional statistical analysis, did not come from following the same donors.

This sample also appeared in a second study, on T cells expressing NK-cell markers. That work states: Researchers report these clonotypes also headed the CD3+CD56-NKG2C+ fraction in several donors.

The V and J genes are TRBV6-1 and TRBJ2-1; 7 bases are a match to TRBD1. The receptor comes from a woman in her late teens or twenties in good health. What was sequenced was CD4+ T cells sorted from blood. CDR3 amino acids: CASRGTDYFNEQFF. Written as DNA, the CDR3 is TGTGCCAGCAGGGGGACAGATTACTTTAATGAGCAGTTCTTC.